The present TCR beta chain was sequenced within a study of blood T cells in healthy people across ages. The CDR3 runs to 16 residues. Germline assignment: CDR1 SGHTA and CDR2 FQGNSA. The use of a sample-barcoded 5' primer and a J-beta primer mix characterized a second PCR of roughly 6 to 11 cycles. TCRdb used MiXCR to reprocess the 5' RACE reads, holding one entry per CDR3 protein. Of some 1.5 million distinct CDR3 sequences in the sample, approximately 28% were seen once. Study-level findings and limits: The study found more naive CD4+ cells and higher diversity in long-lived than aged donors. Older age went with lower TCR beta diversity per million T cells, in a roughly linear way.

This clonotype was observed a few times. Its antigen is as yet unknown. This may be a read error, as it is one base from a much larger clone. The TCR originated in a woman younger than 45 in good health. The specimen sequenced was blood. The chain carries TRBV7-2 and TRBJ2-5; 8 nucleotides line up with TRBD2. The end of the DNA aligns better with TRBJ2-7, so the J call may be wrong. The CDR3: CASSLVFVASGREQYF. The CDR3 DNA is TGTGCCAGCAGCTTAGTCTTTGTGGCTAGCGGGCGCGAGCAGTACTTC.